The sequence of this TCR beta chain was determined in a study of CD4 T cells in relation to SARS-CoV-2 and coronaviruses. Profiling relied on immunoSEQ multiplex PCR, and the TCRdb table lists in-frame clones only, not all of them. The sample holds some 30,000 clones, more than 60% seen once. With respect to this clone: As yet, its antigen is unknown.

Sorted naive or memory CD4+ cells met CEF peptides for 10 days. V was cut by 3 bases and J by 5 bases, with 17 bases left in between. CDR1 is MNHEY and CDR2 is SMNVEV in the germline V gene (reference sequence). The CDR3 totals 16 residues. Sequencing used memory CD4+ T cells from PBMCs, cultured in vitro. V and J are TRBV27 and TRBJ1-5; D is ambiguous. This sequence originates from an adult with COVID-19. CDR3 sequence (DNA): TGTGCCAGCAGTTTGATTGGCAGAGGTATCGATCAGCCCCAGCATTTT. It encodes CASSLIGRGIDQPQHF.